These 27 T cell receptor beta chains were all obtained from the same sample, sequenced in a study of cytomegalovirus exposure and HLA in healthy donors. It was with 60 Vbeta and 13 Jbeta primers that the PCR ran. Clones were read by immunoSEQ multiplex PCR, and TCRdb kept only the in-frame ones, dropping some. In the table there are 60,000 to 95,000 clones, around 73% of which are singletons. The sample taken for sequencing was PBMCs. These receptors all stem from a woman aged 40 to 50 in good health and CMV-seropositive.

This chain uses TRBV6-1 with TRBJ1-3, with D maybe TRBD1 (6 bases). Germline V gene lookup returns CDR1 MNHNS and CDR2 SASEGT. CDR3 length: 14 amino acids. V was pared by 2 bases and J by 2 bases, with 7 bases between. CDR3 protein: CASSEWGPGNTIYF. As DNA, the CDR3 is TGTGCCAGCAGTGAATGGGGGCCTGGAAACACCATATATTTT.

By share, this clone counts as medium-sized (0.01 to 0.1%). Other nucleotide sequences from this sample produce the same CDR3. The J gene is TRBJ2-7, the V gene TRBV7-9; the match to TRBD1 covers 8 bases. With 5 bases clipped from V and 3 bases from J, the junction kept 6 bases outside the gene matches. The CDR3 runs to 14 residues. Germline CDR1 reads SEHNR; CDR2 reads FQNEAQ (reference sequence). In nucleotides, the CDR3 is TGTGCCAGCAGCCACCGGGACAGGAACTACGAGCAGTACTTC. Residues: CASSHRDRNYEQYF. Complete variable domain (other parts from reference TRBV7-9 and TRBJ2-7): DTGVSQNPRHKITKRGQNVTFRCDPISEHNRLYWYRQTLGQGPEFLTYFQNEAQLEKSRLLSDRFSAERPKGSFSTLEIQRTEQGDSAMYLCASSHRDRNYEQYFGPGTRLTVT.

This chain joins TRBV28 and TRBJ1-4, with 10 bases identical to TRBD1. CDR1 MDHEN and CDR2 SYDVKM come from the germline V gene. The CDR3 consists of 15 residues. Losses at the gene ends were 6 bases for V and 5 bases for J; bases not matched to a gene: 6. This chain's CDR3 is CASSMTGGPNEKLFF. For the CDR3, the DNA is TGTGCCAGCAGCATGACAGGGGGCCCGAATGAAAAACTGTTTTTT.

The chain links TRBV7-9 to TRBJ2-7, with D possibly being TRBD1 (5 bases). The CDR3 is 15 residues long. Between the trimmed V and J ends, which lost 7 bases and 0 bases, there was a span of 16 bases. The germline gives CDR1 SEHNR, CDR2 FQNEAQ (reference sequence). Written as DNA, the CDR3 is TGTGCCAGCACCTTCGACAGCGTGGGCTCCTACGAGCAGTACTTC. Translation: CASTFDSVGSYEQYF.

This clone was counted once. The rearrangement joins TRBV7-9 to TRBJ2-5; possible D gene TRBD1, 5 bases. The germline gives CDR1 SEHNR, CDR2 FQNEAQ (reference sequence). V lost 5 bases, J lost 1 base, and 20 bases lay in between. The CDR3 is 17 residues long. CDR3 sequence (DNA): TGTGCCAGCAGCCCACCCCCCAAATCAGGGCTCCAAGAGACCCAGTACTTC. This gives the protein CASSPPPKSGLQETQYF.

This clone is a singleton in its sample. The V gene is TRBV30, the J gene TRBJ2-5; 7 bases fit TRBD1. With V trimmed by 1 base and J by 3 bases, 5 bases remained unmatched. Germline lookup yields CDR1 GTSNPN and CDR2 SVGIG (reference sequence). The CDR3 has 14 amino acids. CDR3: CAWSAGTEEETQYF. The CDR3 nucleotides read TGTGCCTGGAGTGCTGGGACAGAGGAAGAGACCCAGTACTTC.

This clone came up once. J is TRBJ2-6 and V is TRBV11-2; 9 nucleotides line up with TRBD2. CDR1 SGHAT and CDR2 FQNNGV come from the germline V gene. The junction had 3 bases not matched to a gene; V was cut back by 1 base and J by 2 bases. CDR3 length equals 17 residues. This CDR3 reads CASSLVSGGTGANVLTF. In nucleotides, the CDR3 is TGTGCCAGCAGCTTAGTCAGCGGGGGGACTGGGGCCAACGTCCTGACTTTC.

The V and J genes are TRBV14 and TRBJ2-7; D is perhaps TRBD2 (5 bases). Trimming removed 0 bases from V and 3 bases from J, with 18 bases in between. The germline V gene has CDR1 SGHDN and CDR2 FVKESK. This CDR3 region has 17 residues. The DNA of the CDR3 is TGTGCCAGCAGCCAAGAAATGAGGGTGTCCCGGATCTACGAGCAGTACTTC. Amino acids: CASSQEMRVSRIYEQYF. Together with reference TRBV14 and TRBJ2-7, the CDR3 gives the full variable domain: EAGVTQFPSHSVIEKGQTVTLRCDPISGHDNLYWYRRVMGKEIKFLLHFVKESKQDESGMPNNRFLAERTGGTYSTLKVQPAELEDSGVYFCASSQEMRVSRIYEQYFGPGTRLTVT.

This chain links TRBV6-1 with TRBJ1-2; a possible D gene is TRBD1 (5 bases). CDR1 MNHNS and CDR2 SASEGT come from the germline V gene. V was shortened by 3 bases and J by 4 bases, with 6 bases between the two germline ends. This CDR3 is built from 12 residues. CDR3 sequence: CASSEDIYGYTF. The CDR3 DNA reads as TGTGCCAGCAGTGAGGACATCTATGGCTACACCTTC.

Notes on this clone: The identical CDR3 is also encoded by other nucleotide sequences in the sample. The V gene is TRBV5-4, the J gene TRBJ1-5; D gene unclear. The ends were cut back, 4 bases at V and 6 bases at J, with 8 bases in the middle. Germline CDR1 is SGHNT and CDR2 is YYREEE (reference sequence). The CDR3 runs to 12 residues. CDR3 nucleotides: TGTGCCAGCAGCCTAGAGGGTCAGCCCCAGCATTTT. Translated, it gives CASSLEGQPQHF.

There are a few counts of this clone. The chain has TRBV7-2 and TRBJ2-1; D is possibly TRBD2 (5 bases). The CDR3 consists of 15 residues. The V and J ends lost 1 base and 5 bases respectively, with 12 bases between them. Germline V gene lookup returns CDR1 SGHTA and CDR2 FQGNSA. CDR3 sequence (DNA): TGTGCCAGCAGCTTAGTTACGGGGAAGGACAATGAGCAGTTCTTC. It yields the protein CASSLVTGKDNEQFF.

This rearrangement joins TRBV21-1 to TRBJ2-1; the table's TRBD2 call for D was not verified on the DNA. TRBV21-1 is recorded as a pseudogene. This CDR3 has 16 residues. CDR3 in amino acids: CASSNFTTHSYNEQFF. CDR3 nucleotides: TGTGCCAGCAGCAATTTCACTACTCACTCCTACAATGAGCAGTTCTTC.

This sequence joins TRBV6-6 and TRBJ2-2; no definite D call. The V gene's germline CDR1 is MNHNY and CDR2 SVGAGI (reference sequence). This CDR3 has 13 amino acids. Trimming stripped 5 bases from V and 3 bases from J, with 7 bases between. The CDR3 reads CASSHSDTGELFF. CDR3 bases: TGTGCCAGCAGTCACAGTGACACCGGGGAGCTGTTTTTT.

The count of this clone is one. The genes are TRBV11-2 and TRBJ1-1; a weak D match, TRBD1 (5 bases). This CDR3 region has 13 residues. V lost 3 bases to trimming and J lost 1 base, with 6 bases between them. Germline V lookup: CDR1 SGHAT, CDR2 FQNNGV. CDR3 sequence reads: CASSLGQNTEAFF. The CDR3 region has the DNA TGTGCCAGCAGCTTGGGGCAGAACACTGAAGCTTTCTTT.

V is TRBV19 and J is TRBJ2-7; the D gene is possibly TRBD1 (6 bases). The CDR3 has 15 residues. Looked up from germline, CDR1 is LNHDA and CDR2 is SQIVND (reference sequence). V was shortened by 4 bases and J by 0 bases, with 13 bases between the two germline ends. DNA for the CDR3: TGTGCCAGTAGTAGAGATCCGGGACACTCCTACGAGCAGTACTTC. This sequence encodes CASSRDPGHSYEQYF.

This chain uses TRBV7-9 with TRBJ1-4; unclear D gene. Germline V gene lookup returns CDR1 SEHNR and CDR2 FQNEAQ (reference sequence). CDR3 length equals 14 residues. V was shortened by 1 base and J by 3 bases, with 6 bases between the two germline ends. The CDR3: CASSLGLSNEKLFF. The CDR3 DNA reads as TGTGCCAGCAGCTTAGGTCTCTCTAATGAAAAACTGTTTTTT.

The rearrangement links TRBV28 to TRBJ2-7, with D possibly TRBD2 on 6 matching bases. V was trimmed by 6 bases and J by 3 bases, leaving 18 bases between them. There are 15 residues in the CDR3. Germline loops: CDR1 MDHEN, CDR2 SYDVKM. The CDR3, as DNA: TGTGCCAGCAGCGCGGGGACTGCTTATCTCTACGAGCAGTACTTC. Translation: CASSAGTAYLYEQYF.

The chain joins TRBV7-9 to TRBJ1-6; D unclear. Trimming took 2 bases from V and 1 from J, leaving 6 bases between them. The CDR3 has 15 amino acids. Germline CDR1 SEHNR, CDR2 FQNEAQ (reference sequence). For the CDR3, the DNA is TGTGCCAGCAGCTTACGGGATTCCTATAATTCACCCCTCCACTTT. It specifies CASSLRDSYNSPLHF.

The V call is TRBV6-1, the J call TRBJ1-6, with 10 bases lining up with TRBD1. The CDR3 is 15 amino acids. Germline V lookup: CDR1 MNHNS, CDR2 SASEGT. V lost 6 bases to trimming and J lost 7 bases; unmatched junction nucleotides: 6. The CDR3: CASRPQTGGNSPLHF. The CDR3 DNA sequence: TGTGCCAGCAGACCCCAGACAGGGGGCAATTCACCCCTCCACTTT.

The CDR3 is CASSLGGGRGNTEAFF. In DNA, the CDR3 is TGCGCCAGCAGCTTGGGGGGGGGCAGGGGGAACACTGAAGCTTTCTTT. The rearrangement joins TRBV5-1 to TRBJ1-1, with D maybe TRBD1 (6 bases). The V gene lost 0 bases and the J gene lost 1 base, with 13 bases spanning the gap. Germline V gives CDR1 SGHRS, CDR2 YFSETQ. This CDR3 is 16 amino acids long.

The rearrangement links TRBV19 to TRBJ2-6; D is undetermined. The CDR3 totals 15 residues. The germline V and J ends were trimmed by 5 bases and 0 bases, with 8 bases remaining between them. Germline V gene lookup returns CDR1 LNHDA and CDR2 SQIVND (reference sequence). The CDR3 sequence is CASSPVGSGANVLTF. The CDR3 nucleotides are TGTGCCAGTAGTCCGGTCGGCTCTGGGGCCAACGTCCTGACTTTC. The whole variable domain, remainder taken from reference TRBV19 and TRBJ2-6, is DGGITQSPKYLFRKEGQNVTLSCEQNLNHDAMYWYRQDPGQGLRLIYYSQIVNDFQKGDIAEGYSVSREKKESFPLTVTSAQKNPTAFYLCASSPVGSGANVLTFGAGSRLTVL.

The chain has TRBV14 and TRBJ2-1, with D tentatively TRBD2 (5 bases). Germline CDR1 and CDR2: SGHDN and FVKESK. This CDR3 has 14 residues. V shed 4 bases and J shed 8 bases, with 15 bases lying between them. DNA for the CDR3: TGTGCCAGCAGCCGAGGGCCCCCGGAGTATGAGCAGTTCTTC. The encoded protein is CASSRGPPEYEQFF.

This clone showed up just a few times. The J gene is TRBJ1-3, the V gene TRBV6-1, with no clear D. The ends were cut back, 1 base at V and 8 bases at J, with 18 bases in the middle. The CDR3 is made up of 16 amino acids. Germline V CDR1 and CDR2: MNHNS, SASEGT. CDR3 amino acids: CASSEVNYAGGDTIYF. CDR3 nucleotides: TGTGCCAGCAGTGAAGTAAATTACGCAGGAGGAGACACCATATATTTT.

V and J are TRBV6-1 and TRBJ2-7; TRBD2 matches at 8 bases. This CDR3 has 14 residues. The germline V gene encodes CDR1 MNHNS and CDR2 SASEGT. V was pared by 6 bases and J by 1 base, with 5 bases of the junction left unmatched. CDR3 DNA: TGTGCCAGCAGAATTAGCGGGGTTTCCTACGAGCAGTACTTC. Protein: CASRISGVSYEQYF.

This clone was seen only a few times. DNA for the CDR3: TGTGCCAGCAGCTTAGGGGCCCAAGAGACCCAGTACTTC. This codes for CASSLGAQETQYF. This rearrangement joins TRBV7-2 to TRBJ2-5; D is unresolved. With 1 base removed from V and 1 base from J, the gap between germline ends came to 4 bases. The CDR3 extends over 13 amino acids. The germline V gene encodes CDR1 SGHTA and CDR2 FQGNSA.

This sequence joins TRBV4-1 and TRBJ1-4; 7 positions match TRBD1. CDR1 and CDR2 from the germline V gene are MGHRA and YSYEKL. The CDR3 runs 16 residues. V trimming: 3 bases; J trimming: 6 bases; junction bases outside the gene matches: 10. This CDR3 reads CASSQTGSGLYEKLFF. The DNA of the CDR3 is TGCGCCAGCAGCCAGACAGGGTCGGGACTGTATGAAAAACTGTTTTTT.

This rearrangement joins TRBV10-3 to TRBJ2-1; 12 nucleotides match TRBD2. The CDR3 is 13 amino acids. V lost 10 bases, J lost 10 bases, and 8 bases stayed unmatched. Germline V lookup: CDR1 ENHRY, CDR2 SYGVKD. The CDR3 sequence is CATRLAGAGEQFF. As DNA, the CDR3 is TGTGCCACGCGACTAGCGGGGGCAGGGGAGCAGTTCTTC.